These 20 T cell receptor beta chains originate from one sample sequenced in a study of PD-L1 blockade in urothelial cancer (TCRdb year 2017). The time point label of this sample denotes: pretreatment peripheral blood. The library was built by means of the immunoSEQ multiplex PCR assay. TCRdb re-hosts the immuneACCESS table, in-frame sequences only. Its copies lack some clones; in the studies checked, an unresolved V gene accounts for under half of them, and the cause for the rest is not known. Within this sample are 55,000 to 75,000 clones, with roughly four fifths of them counted one time only. 1.5% to 2% of the sample is in the top ten clones. The source material was PBMCs, sampled around atezolizumab (anti-PD-L1) treatment. Source of these receptors: a man between 65 and 80 years old with urothelial cancer.

The J gene is TRBJ2-3, the V gene TRBV7-9, with 9 nucleotides matching TRBD2. The CDR3 covers 15 residues. Germline loops: CDR1 SEHNR, CDR2 FQNEAQ (reference sequence). Trimming removed 5 bases from V and 3 bases from J; junction bases left unmatched: 6. The CDR3 sequence: CASSPSGRRTDTQYF. Here the CDR3 DNA reads TGTGCCAGCAGCCCGAGCGGGAGGAGGACAGATACGCAGTATTTT.

The gene calls are TRBV7-6 and TRBJ2-1; 12 bases map to TRBD2. The CDR3 has 15 residues. Per germline, CDR1 SGHVS and CDR2 FNYEAQ. V gave up 6 bases and J gave up 3 bases; unmatched junction bases: 3. CDR3 nucleotides: TGTGCCAGCAGATCGGGACTAGCGGGCTACAATGAGCAGTTCTTC. Translating it yields CASRSGLAGYNEQFF.

The V call is TRBV4-3, the J call TRBJ2-7; 8 bases are a match to TRBD2. With V trimmed by 6 bases and J by 2 bases, 9 bases remained unmatched. Germline CDR1 and CDR2: LGHNA and YSLEER. The CDR3 covers 15 residues. CDR3 bases: TGCGCCAGCAGTCTGGCAGTAGCGGGACCCTACGAGCAGTACTTC. It specifies CASSLAVAGPYEQYF.

This chain links TRBV5-6 with TRBJ2-1, with 9 bases fitting TRBD1. The CDR3 has 15 amino acids. CDR1 and CDR2 from the germline V gene are SGHDT and YYEEEE. The ends lost 6 bases at V and 6 bases at J; junction bases unmatched: 10. CDR3 sequence: CASKTWTGAGNEQFF. As DNA, the CDR3 is TGTGCCAGCAAGACTTGGACAGGGGCCGGCAATGAGCAGTTCTTC.

This chain links TRBV5-1 with TRBJ1-1; D may be TRBD1 (5 bases). Germline V gene data show CDR1 as SGHRS and CDR2 as YFSETQ. Trimming took 1 base from V and 5 from J, leaving 12 bases between them. This CDR3 is 14 amino acids long. CDR3 protein: CASSLSRGSTEAFF. DNA for the CDR3: TGCGCCAGCAGCTTGTCTAGGGGCTCTACTGAAGCTTTCTTT. Combining the CDR3 with reference TRBV5-1 and TRBJ1-1 gives the whole variable domain KAGVTQTPRYLIKTRGQQVTLSCSPISGHRSVSWYQQTPGQGLQFLFEYFSETQRNKGNFPGRFSGRQFSNSRSEMNVSTLELGDSALYLCASSLSRGSTEAFFGQGTRLTVV.

The genes are TRBV30 and TRBJ1-5; tentative D call: TRBD1 (6 bases). Germline V gene sequence: CDR1 GTSNPN, CDR2 SVGIG (reference sequence). The CDR3 loop spans 13 amino acids. Trimming pared 5 bases from V and 3 bases from J, leaving 11 bases between. CDR3 sequence: CAWAGENNQPQHF. The CDR3 nucleotides read TGTGCCTGGGCAGGGGAAAACAATCAGCCCCAGCATTTT.

The chain recombines TRBV12-5 with TRBJ2-6; D call uncertain. V lost 5 bases and J lost 1, with 3 bases in between. CDR1 is LGHNT and CDR2 is FRNRAP in the germline V gene. CDR3 size: 13 residues. CDR3 sequence: CASGQSGANVLTF. Here the CDR3 DNA reads TGTGCTAGTGGTCAATCTGGGGCCAACGTCCTGACTTTC.

The rearrangement uses TRBV11-3 and TRBJ2-7, with 9 bases that match TRBD2. V shed 3 bases and J 6 bases; nucleotides not matched to a gene: 12. Germline values: CDR1 SGHNT, CDR2 YENEEA. This CDR3 has 16 amino acids. The CDR3 DNA reads as TGTGCCAGCAGCTTTGGTTTAGCGGGAGAAGTGGTCGAGCAGTACTTC. Translation gives CASSFGLAGEVVEQYF.

This clone showed up just once. V gene TRBV5-6 combines with J gene TRBJ2-3; 8 bases are a match to TRBD2. Germline V gene sequence: CDR1 SGHDT, CDR2 YYEEEE. The trim removed 1 base at V and 7 bases at J, leaving 11 bases unmatched. The CDR3 sequence is 16 residues long. CDR3 DNA sequence: TGTGCCAGCAGCTTGAACACGGGAGGGGGTATATATACGCAGTATTTT. It is translated as CASSLNTGGGIYTQYF.

The rearrangement joins TRBV5-1 to TRBJ2-1, with D possibly matching TRBD2 (6 bases). Trimming cost V 4 bases and J 0 bases, with 11 bases left between them. From germline, CDR1 is SGHRS and CDR2 YFSETQ. This CDR3 has 15 amino acids. The CDR3 loop reads CASSHRDSSYNEQFF. The CDR3 DNA reads TGCGCCAGCAGCCACCGGGACTCCTCCTACAATGAGCAGTTCTTC.

The chain couples TRBV7-9 to TRBJ2-1; no clear D. Germline V CDR1 and CDR2: SEHNR, FQNEAQ (reference sequence). This CDR3 has 11 residues. Trimming took off 5 bases at V and 8 bases at J, with 7 bases between the two ends. CDR3 sequence reads: CASSLGHEQFF. CDR3 DNA: TGTGCCAGCAGCCTAGGGCATGAGCAGTTCTTC.

The rearrangement links TRBV4-1 to TRBJ2-5; TRBD2 might be the D (6 bases). This CDR3 region has 15 residues. The germline CDR1 and CDR2 sequences are MGHRA and YSYEKL. Trimming pared 3 bases from V and 4 bases from J, leaving 15 bases between. In DNA form, the CDR3 reads TGCGCCAGCAGCCATCTCGAACGAGCGGGAGAGACCCAGTACTTC. Amino acids: CASSHLERAGETQYF.

The rearrangement links TRBV13 to TRBJ2-3; 9 bases line up with TRBD2. Germline V gene sequence: CDR1 PRHDT, CDR2 FYEKMQ (reference sequence). Germline trimming cut 0 bases from V and 2 bases from J; bases unmatched to any gene: 9. CDR3 size: 18 residues. The CDR3 here is CASSLGVMASGNTDTQYF. The CDR3 DNA reads as TGTGCCAGCAGCTTAGGGGTGATGGCTAGCGGGAACACAGATACGCAGTATTTT.

This clone was observed once. The V call is TRBV6-4, the J call TRBJ1-2; D possibly corresponds to TRBD1 (6 bases). Deletions cut 8 bases from V and 1 base from J, with 11 bases between. This CDR3 is built from 13 residues. Germline V CDR1 and CDR2: MRHNA, SNTAGT. CDR3 loop: CASPLGHNYGYTF. CDR3 DNA sequence: TGTGCCAGCCCCCTGGGACATAACTATGGCTACACCTTC.

This chain links TRBV4-2 with TRBJ2-7; TRBD1 matches at 7 bases. The CDR3 is made up of 15 amino acids. The V segment lost 1 base and the J segment 1 base; nucleotides outside the gene matches: 4. Germline V gives CDR1 LGHNA, CDR2 YNFKEQ. The CDR3 DNA is TGTGCCAGCAGCCAAGCAGGACAGGAGTCCTACGAGCAGTACTTC. Residues: CASSQAGQESYEQYF.

The CDR3 region is CASSSGPTGELFF. The CDR3 DNA is TGTGCCAGCAGCTCAGGGCCCACCGGGGAGCTGTTTTTT. The rearrangement joins TRBV7-6 to TRBJ2-2; TRBD1 is a possible D gene (5 bases). Germline loops: CDR1 SGHVS, CDR2 FNYEAQ. This CDR3 comprises 13 residues. With 4 bases removed from V and 4 bases from J, the gap between germline ends came to 7 bases.

A remark on this clone: This CDR3 is also generated by other DNA sequences in the sample. The V gene is TRBV7-9, the J gene TRBJ2-6; no clear D gene. Germline V gives CDR1 SEHNR, CDR2 FQNEAQ (reference sequence). V dropped 5 bases and J dropped 1 base, with 9 bases sitting between them. The CDR3 is 15 residues long. CDR3 sequence reads: CASSPTVSGANVLTF. CDR3 coding DNA: TGTGCCAGCAGCCCTACAGTGTCTGGGGCCAACGTCCTGACTTTC.

The genes are TRBV7-8 and TRBJ2-2; 9 nucleotides agree with TRBD2. V lost 3 bases to trimming and J lost 7 bases; unmatched junction nucleotides: 15. The CDR3 length is 18 residues. Germline CDR1 and CDR2: SGHVS and FQNEAQ. The CDR3 loop reads CASSFARTGGREVGELFF. The CDR3 DNA sequence: TGTGCCAGCAGCTTTGCCCGTACCGGCGGGAGGGAGGTCGGGGAGCTGTTTTTT.

This rearrangement joins TRBV5-4 to TRBJ2-7; D not certain. CDR1 and CDR2 from the germline V gene are SGHNT and YYREEE (reference sequence). The CDR3 runs to 11 residues. V was shortened by 6 bases and J by 4 bases, with 8 bases between the two germline ends. Written as DNA, the CDR3 is TGTGCCAGCACCTCTTTTTACGAGCAGTACTTC. Its translation: CASTSFYEQYF.

The chain employs TRBV6-5 and TRBJ2-1; 12 bases are a match to TRBD2. The CDR3 runs 15 residues. The germline CDR1 and CDR2 sequences are MNHEY and SVGAGI. After removal of 6 bases from V and 2 bases from J, the junction contained 2 bases not matched to a gene. The CDR3 here is CASSRTSGTYNEQFF. The CDR3 coding sequence is TGTGCCAGCAGCCGGACTAGCGGGACCTACAATGAGCAGTTCTTC.